In this sample, the clone carrying this T cell receptor beta chain turned up many times. Its antigen remains unidentified. This record belongs to a study of breast tumors, draining lymph nodes, adjacent tissues. Study-wide findings and caveats: The lymph node origin of tumor T cells was framed as consistent with a hypothesis, not demonstrated. Compared with lymph nodes, tumors were less diverse; compared with nontumor tissue, more. Most tumor T cells seemingly derive from lymph node, then expand in tumor. Compared with basal-like, luminal-like tumors shared significantly more repertoire with nontumor tissue.

The germline CDR1 and CDR2 sequences are KGHDR and SFDVKD. V dropped 5 bases and J dropped 14 bases, with 15 bases sitting between them. CDR3 length: 12 amino acids. TCRdb passed the multiplex PCR reads through MiXCR, listing each CDR3 protein once. The table records tens of thousands of distinct CDR3 sequences, about 27% of them present only once. The lymph nodes were axillary draining lymph nodes from breast cancer patients. The rearrangement links TRBV24-1 to TRBJ2-1; perhaps TRBD1 as D (6 bases). The receptor comes from a female donor with breast cancer. Some clones in this sample may be carry-over from other donors' samples. Sample: axillary lymph node tissue. Written as DNA, the CDR3 is TGTGCCACCAGTGCCGGACAGACGATAAAGTTCTTC. It is translated as CATSAGQTIKFF.